The source of this T cell receptor (beta chain) is a study of blood T cell repertoires in COVID-19. Study-level information: COVID-19 samples from acute and convalescent phases originated in the United States, Italy and Spain. Nucleic acid was either cDNA or gDNA, and it came from T cells, B-cell-depleted T cells, or PBMCs.

Germline CDR1 reads SNHLY; CDR2 reads FYNNEI. This CDR3 is 14 amino acids long. V was trimmed by 2 bases and J by 2 bases, leaving 10 bases between them. Original data processing: Nucleated cell number was recorded as an estimate derived from reference gene primer amplification. Assay used: immunoSEQ multiplex PCR; TCRdb lists only in-frame clones, some missing. The DNA gave D and trimming, while V, J and clone size come from that table. The table lists approximately 170,000 clones, around four fifths of them singletons. This clonotype was obtained from a woman of 80 years or more with acute or convalescent COVID-19. The specimen was peripheral blood. J is TRBJ2-7 and V is TRBV2, with a weak D call TRBD2 (6 bases). CDR3 coding DNA: TGTGCCAGCAGTGAACGGCGGGGACCCTACGAGCAGTACTTC. This gives the protein CASSERRGPYEQYF.